This T cell receptor (beta chain) was obtained from a study of CD8+ T cells in alopecia areata. Overall study context: Scoring of treated patients' severity used the percentage of affected scalp area. Broader study findings: It was lesional scalp, especially alopecia totalis/universalis, that showed higher clonality than normal scalp.

The germline V and J ends were trimmed by 5 bases and 2 bases, with 10 bases remaining between them. CDR3 length equals 13 residues. Germline CDR1 is SGHAT and CDR2 is FQNNGV. Regarding treatment: oral pan-JAK inhibitor, 5-10 mg twice daily. This clone was seen more than once but under ten times. Antigen: not known. The sequencing template was cDNA reverse transcribed from extracted RNA. Sequencing used immunoSEQ multiplex PCR; TCRdb keeps in-frame clones, though not all of them. The top ten clones hold more than 15% of a sample with 110,000 to 150,000 clones, about 56% of them seen once. The V gene is TRBV11-2, the J gene TRBJ2-7; D remains unclear. The clonotype originates from a human donor with alopecia areata. Sequenced here: CD8+ T cells sorted from blood, sampled at week 4, from a patient treated with tofacitinib. In nucleotides, the CDR3 is TGTGCCAGCAGCCAGACCCCAGCCTACGAGCAGTACTTC. Protein product: CASSQTPAYEQYF.